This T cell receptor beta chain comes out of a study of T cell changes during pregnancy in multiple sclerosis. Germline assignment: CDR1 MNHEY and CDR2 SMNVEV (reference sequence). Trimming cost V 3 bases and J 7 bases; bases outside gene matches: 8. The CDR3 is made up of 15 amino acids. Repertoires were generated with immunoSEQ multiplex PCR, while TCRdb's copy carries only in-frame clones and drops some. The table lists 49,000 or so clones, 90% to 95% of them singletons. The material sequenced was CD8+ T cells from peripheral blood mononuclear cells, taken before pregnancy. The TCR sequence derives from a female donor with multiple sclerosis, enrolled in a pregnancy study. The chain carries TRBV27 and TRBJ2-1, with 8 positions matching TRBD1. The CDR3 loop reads CASSFLPGQENEQFF. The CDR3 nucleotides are TGTGCCAGCAGTTTTCTCCCGGGACAGGAGAATGAGCAGTTCTTC.